This T cell receptor (beta chain) was recorded in a study of T cells expressing NK-cell markers. Study-level points and caveats: NKG2C+ dominant clonotypes from over 5 donors made up about 1.0-7.5% of CD8+ T cells. The study found these clonotypes also leading the CD3+CD56-NKG2C+ fraction in a few donors. Expanded clones of NKG2C+ T cells had an unclear HCMV specificity.

Concerning this clonotype: The target antigen is unknown.

What made the TCR beta cDNA was 5'RACE template switching with UMIs. Reanalyzing the 5' RACE reads, TCRdb keeps one entry per CDR3 protein, without DNA. This sample contains 500,000 to 600,000 distinct CDR3 sequences. This CDR3 has 18 amino acids. From germline, CDR1 is DFQATT and CDR2 SNEGSKA (reference sequence). The sequence derives from a man younger than 35 in good health. What was sequenced was blood T cells: a sorted CD56 or NKG2C T cell subset, CD4+ or CD8+ T cells, or bulk PBMC T cells (not recorded which). J is TRBJ2-7 and V is TRBV20-1; with no DNA, the TCRdb D assignment of TRBD1 cannot be verified. The CDR3 sequence is CSARGGLVGQGLSYEQYF.